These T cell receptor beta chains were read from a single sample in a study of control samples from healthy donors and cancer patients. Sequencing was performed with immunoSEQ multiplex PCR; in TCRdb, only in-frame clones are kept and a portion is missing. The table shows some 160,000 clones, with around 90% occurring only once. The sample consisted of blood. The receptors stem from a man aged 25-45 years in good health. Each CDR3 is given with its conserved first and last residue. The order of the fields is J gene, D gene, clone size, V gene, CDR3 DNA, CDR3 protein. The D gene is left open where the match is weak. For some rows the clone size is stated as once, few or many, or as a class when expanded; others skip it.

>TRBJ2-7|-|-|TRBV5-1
TGCGCCAGCAGCCGGGACGGGGACGAGCAGTACTTC
CASSRDGDEQYF
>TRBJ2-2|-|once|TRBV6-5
TGTGCCAGCAGACAGACCGTGTCGGGCACCGGGGAGCTGTTTTTT
CASRQTVSGTGELFF
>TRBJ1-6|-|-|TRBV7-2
TGTGCCAGCACCCTAGACCTAGCGTGGGGTTCACCCCTCCACTTT
CASTLDLAWGSPLHF
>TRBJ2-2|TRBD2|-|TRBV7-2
TGTGCCAGCAGCCTGGGACTAGCTTTCACCGGGGAGCTGTTTTTT
CASSLGLAFTGELFF
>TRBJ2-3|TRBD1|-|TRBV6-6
TGTGCCAGCAGTTACGACAGGGGGCGCCGAGATACGCAGTATTTT
CASSYDRGRRDTQYF
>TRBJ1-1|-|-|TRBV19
TGTGCCAGTAGTATGGTCCAGCGGCATCGACCCATGAACACTGAAGCTTTCTTT
CASSMVQRHRPMNTEAFF
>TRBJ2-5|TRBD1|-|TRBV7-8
TGTGCCAGCAGCCCAGCACTCGGGGCCGGACAGGGGGGTGAAACCCAGTACTTC
CASSPALGAGQGGETQYF
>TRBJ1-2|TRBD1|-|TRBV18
TGTGCCAGCTCACCATCCAGGACAGGTGACTATGGCTACACCTTC
CASSPSRTGDYGYTF
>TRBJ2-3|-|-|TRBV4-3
TGCGCCAGCAGCCAAGAATGGAGGGGGCGGGATACGCAGTATTTT
CASSQEWRGRDTQYF
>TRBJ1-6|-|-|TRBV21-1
TGTGCCAGCAGCAAGGGACGAGACAGGGGGCATTCACCCCTCCACTTT
CASSKGRDRGHSPLHF
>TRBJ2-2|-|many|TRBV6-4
TGTGCCAGCAGTGACTCGGAGGCCCCCGGGGAGCTGTTTTTT
CASSDSEAPGELFF
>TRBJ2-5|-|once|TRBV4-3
TGCGCCAGCAGCCAAGATCATACAGTCCAAGAGACCCAGTACTTC
CASSQDHTVQETQYF
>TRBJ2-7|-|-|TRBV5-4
TGTGCCAGCAGCTTGGGGTCAGCTTCCTACGAGCAGTACTTC
CASSLGSASYEQYF
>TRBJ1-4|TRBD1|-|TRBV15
TGTGCCACCAGCAGGCGGGACAGGGATGAAAAACTGTTTTTT
CATSRRDRDEKLFF